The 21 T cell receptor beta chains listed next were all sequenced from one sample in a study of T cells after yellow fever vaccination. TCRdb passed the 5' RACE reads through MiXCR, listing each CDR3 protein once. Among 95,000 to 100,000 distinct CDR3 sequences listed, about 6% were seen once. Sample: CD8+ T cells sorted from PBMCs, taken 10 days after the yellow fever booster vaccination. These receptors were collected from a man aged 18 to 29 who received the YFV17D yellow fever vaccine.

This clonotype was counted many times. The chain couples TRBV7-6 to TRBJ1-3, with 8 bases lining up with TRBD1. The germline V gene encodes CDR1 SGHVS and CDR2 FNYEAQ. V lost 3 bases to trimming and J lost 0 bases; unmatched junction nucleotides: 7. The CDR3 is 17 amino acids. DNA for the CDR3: TGTGCCAGCAGCTTGTGGACAGGGCACTTCTCTGGAAACACCATATATTTT. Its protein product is CASSLWTGHFSGNTIYF.

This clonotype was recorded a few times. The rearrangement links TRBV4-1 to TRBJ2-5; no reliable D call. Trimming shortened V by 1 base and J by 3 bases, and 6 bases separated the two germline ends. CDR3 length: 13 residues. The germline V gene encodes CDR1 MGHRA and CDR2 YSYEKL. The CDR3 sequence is CASSQALEETQYF. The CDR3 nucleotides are TGCGCCAGCAGCCAAGCGCTAGAAGAGACCCAGTACTTC.

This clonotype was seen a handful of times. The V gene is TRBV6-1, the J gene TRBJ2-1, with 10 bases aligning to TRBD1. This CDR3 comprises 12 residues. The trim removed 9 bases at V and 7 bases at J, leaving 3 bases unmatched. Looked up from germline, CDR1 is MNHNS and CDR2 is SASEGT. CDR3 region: CASWDRGNEQFF. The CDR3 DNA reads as TGTGCCAGTTGGGACAGGGGTAATGAGCAGTTCTTC.

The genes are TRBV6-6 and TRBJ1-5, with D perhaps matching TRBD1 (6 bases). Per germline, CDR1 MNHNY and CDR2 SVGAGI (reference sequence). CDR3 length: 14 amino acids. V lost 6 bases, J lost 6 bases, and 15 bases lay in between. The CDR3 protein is CASSSQGRGQPQHF. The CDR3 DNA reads TGTGCCAGCAGCTCACAGGGTCGGGGTCAGCCCCAGCATTTT.

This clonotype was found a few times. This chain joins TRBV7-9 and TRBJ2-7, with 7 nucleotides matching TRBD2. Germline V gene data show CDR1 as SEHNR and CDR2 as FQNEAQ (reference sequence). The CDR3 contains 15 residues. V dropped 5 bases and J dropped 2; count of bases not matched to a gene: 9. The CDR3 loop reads CASSHPAGLAYEQYV. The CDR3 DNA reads TGTGCCAGCAGCCACCCCGCAGGACTAGCCTACGAGCAGTACGTC.

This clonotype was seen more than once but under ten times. The CDR3 loop is CASSYGRTWVQYF. The CDR3 DNA reads as TGTGCCAGCAGTTACGGCAGGACCTGGGTGCAGTACTTC. The rearrangement links TRBV6-5 to TRBJ2-7; the D is unclear. Trimming shortened V by 2 bases and J by 9 bases, and 14 bases separated the two germline ends. This CDR3 has 13 amino acids. Germline V gene sequence: CDR1 MNHEY, CDR2 SVGAGI.

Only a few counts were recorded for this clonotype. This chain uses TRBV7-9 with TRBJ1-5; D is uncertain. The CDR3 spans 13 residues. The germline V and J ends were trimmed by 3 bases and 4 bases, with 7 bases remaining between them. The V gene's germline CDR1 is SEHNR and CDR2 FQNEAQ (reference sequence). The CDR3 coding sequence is TGTGCCAGCAGCTTGGGTGTGAATCAGCCCCAGCATTTT. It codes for CASSLGVNQPQHF.

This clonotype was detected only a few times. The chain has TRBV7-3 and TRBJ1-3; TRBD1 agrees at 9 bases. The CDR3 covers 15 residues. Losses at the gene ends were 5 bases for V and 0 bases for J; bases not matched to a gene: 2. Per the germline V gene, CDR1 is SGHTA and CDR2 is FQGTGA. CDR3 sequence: CASSAQGASGNTIYF. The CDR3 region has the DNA TGTGCCAGCAGCGCACAGGGGGCCTCTGGAAACACCATATATTTT. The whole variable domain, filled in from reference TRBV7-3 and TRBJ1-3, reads GAGVSQTPSNKVTEKGKYVELRCDPISGHTALYWYRQSLGQGPEFLIYFQGTGAADDSGLPNDRFFAVRPEGSVSTLKIQRTERGDSAVYLCASSAQGASGNTIYFGEGSWLTVV.

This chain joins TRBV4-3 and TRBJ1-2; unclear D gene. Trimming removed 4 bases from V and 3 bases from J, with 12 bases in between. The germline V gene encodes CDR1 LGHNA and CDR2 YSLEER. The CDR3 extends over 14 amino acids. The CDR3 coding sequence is TGCGCCAGCAGCCTCTCCGGGCCTTACTATGGCTACACCTTC. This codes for CASSLSGPYYGYTF.

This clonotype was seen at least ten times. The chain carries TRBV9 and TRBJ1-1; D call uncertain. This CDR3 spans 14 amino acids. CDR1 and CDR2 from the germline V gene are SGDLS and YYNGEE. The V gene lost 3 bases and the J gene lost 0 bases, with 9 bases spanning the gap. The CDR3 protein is CASSEEGVNTEAFF. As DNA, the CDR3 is TGTGCCAGCAGCGAAGAGGGTGTGAACACTGAAGCTTTCTTT.

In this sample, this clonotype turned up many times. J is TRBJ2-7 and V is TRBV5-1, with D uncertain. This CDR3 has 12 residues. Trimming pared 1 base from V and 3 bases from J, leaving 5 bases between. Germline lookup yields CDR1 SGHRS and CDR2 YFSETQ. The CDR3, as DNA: TGCGCCAGCAGCTTGAACGGCTACGAGCAGTACGTC. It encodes CASSLNGYEQYV.

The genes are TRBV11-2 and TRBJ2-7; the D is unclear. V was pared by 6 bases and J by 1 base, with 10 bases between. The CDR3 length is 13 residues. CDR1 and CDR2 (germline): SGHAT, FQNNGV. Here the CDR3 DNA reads TGTGCCAGCAGATTCTCCGGGTCCTACGAGCAGTACTTC. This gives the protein CASRFSGSYEQYF.

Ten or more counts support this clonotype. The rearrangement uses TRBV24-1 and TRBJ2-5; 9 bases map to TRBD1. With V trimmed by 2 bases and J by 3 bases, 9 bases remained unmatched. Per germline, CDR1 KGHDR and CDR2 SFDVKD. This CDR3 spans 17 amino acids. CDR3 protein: CATSDSQGARPEETQYF. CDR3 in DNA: TGTGCCACCAGTGATTCACAGGGGGCTAGGCCCGAAGAGACCCAGTACTTC.

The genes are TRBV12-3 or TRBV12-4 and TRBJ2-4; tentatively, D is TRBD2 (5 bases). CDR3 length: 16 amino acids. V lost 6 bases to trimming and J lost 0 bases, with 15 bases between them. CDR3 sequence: CASRKLENLAKNIQYF. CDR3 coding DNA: TGTGCCAGCAGAAAACTAGAGAATTTAGCCAAAAACATTCAGTACTTC.

The CDR3 here is CASSYAGYYGYTF. In DNA, the CDR3 is TGTGCCAGCAGTTACGCTGGATACTATGGCTACACCTTC. The rearrangement links TRBV6-5 to TRBJ1-2; D is ambiguous. V was trimmed by 2 bases and J by 3 bases, leaving 7 bases between them. The length of the CDR3 is 13 residues. Germline V gives CDR1 MNHEY, CDR2 SVGAGI.

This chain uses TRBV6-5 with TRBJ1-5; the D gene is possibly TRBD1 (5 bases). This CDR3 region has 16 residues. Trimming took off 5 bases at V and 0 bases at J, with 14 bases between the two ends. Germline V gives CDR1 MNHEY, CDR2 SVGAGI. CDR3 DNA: TGTGCCAGCAGTCAGGGACCGTCGTTTAGCAATCAGCCCCAGCATTTT. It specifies CASSQGPSFSNQPQHF.

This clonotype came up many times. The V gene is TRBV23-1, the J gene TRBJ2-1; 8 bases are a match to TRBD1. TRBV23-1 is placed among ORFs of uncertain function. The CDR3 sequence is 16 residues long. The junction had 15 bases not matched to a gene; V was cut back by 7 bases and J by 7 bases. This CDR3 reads CASTHPTRGPGNEQFF. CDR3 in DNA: TGCGCCAGCACCCATCCTACCAGGGGGCCGGGGAATGAGCAGTTCTTC.

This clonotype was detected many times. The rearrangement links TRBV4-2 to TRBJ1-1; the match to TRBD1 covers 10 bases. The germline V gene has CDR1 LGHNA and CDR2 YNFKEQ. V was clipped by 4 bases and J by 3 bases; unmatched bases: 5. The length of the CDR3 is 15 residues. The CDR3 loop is CASSPTGGEDTEAFF. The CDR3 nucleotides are TGTGCCAGCAGCCCGACAGGGGGCGAGGACACTGAAGCTTTCTTT.

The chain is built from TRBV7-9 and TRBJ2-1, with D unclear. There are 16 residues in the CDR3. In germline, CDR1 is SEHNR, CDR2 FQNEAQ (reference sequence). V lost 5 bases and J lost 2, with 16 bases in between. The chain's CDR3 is CASSRSRTFAYNEQFF. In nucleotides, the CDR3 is TGTGCCAGCAGCCGATCCCGGACCTTTGCCTACAATGAGCAGTTCTTC.

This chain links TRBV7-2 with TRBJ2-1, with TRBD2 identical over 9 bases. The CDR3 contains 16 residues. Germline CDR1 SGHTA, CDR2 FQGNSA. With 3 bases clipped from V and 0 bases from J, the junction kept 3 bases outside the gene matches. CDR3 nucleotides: TGTGCCAGCAGCTTCCTAGCGGGGAGCTCCTACAATGAGCAGTTCTTC. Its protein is CASSFLAGSSYNEQFF.

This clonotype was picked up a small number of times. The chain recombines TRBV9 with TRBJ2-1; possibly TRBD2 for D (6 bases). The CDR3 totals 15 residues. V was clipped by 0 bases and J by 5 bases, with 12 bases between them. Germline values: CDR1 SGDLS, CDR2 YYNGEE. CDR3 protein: CASSVGGRTNNEQFF. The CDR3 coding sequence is TGTGCCAGCAGCGTAGGGGGCAGGACTAACAATGAGCAGTTCTTC.